This TCR beta chain was sequenced in a study of blood T cell repertoires in COVID-19. Background on the study: From T cells, B-cell-depleted T cells, or PBMCs came the material, which was cDNA or gDNA.

Sequenced by immunoSEQ multiplex PCR; TCRdb stores in-frame clones only, minus some. The sample holds around 140,000 clones, over 60% seen once. This clone was observed a few times. The J segment lost 6 bases and the V segment lost 3 bases, leaving 2 bases of the junction unmatched. The CDR3 contains 13 residues. Germline CDR1 MDHEN, CDR2 SYDVKM. The specimen was peripheral blood. The receptor comes from an older woman with acute or convalescent COVID-19. This chain connects TRBV28 to TRBJ2-7, with TRBD1 matching over 10 bases. In DNA form, the CDR3 reads TGTGCCAGCAGTTTTCGGACAGGGGGCGAGCAGTACTTC. Its protein product is CASSFRTGGEQYF.